This T cell receptor (beta chain) comes out of a study of T cell responses to AZD1222 COVID-19 vaccine. Broader study findings: Repertoires were obtained only post-peak T cell response.

A remark on this clone: The antigen is unknown.

The table came from immunoSEQ multiplex PCR; TCRdb's copy has only in-frame clones and leaves some out. The sample contains 100,000 or so clones, roughly 91% of which appear only once. The source was peripheral blood, collected on day 0 of AZD1222 vaccination. This clonotype was sampled from an adult in good health.

The CDR3 protein is CASSSSSSEQYF. In DNA form, the CDR3 reads TGTGCCAGCAGCTCGTCAAGTTCCGAGCAGTACTTC. V gene TRBV3-1 (or the pseudogene TRBV3-2) combines with J gene TRBJ2-7, with D hard to call. Germline V gene data show CDR1 as LGHDT and CDR2 as YNNKEL (reference sequence). The CDR3 is 12 residues long. The V end was cut by 5 bases, the J end by 6 bases, with 11 bases between.